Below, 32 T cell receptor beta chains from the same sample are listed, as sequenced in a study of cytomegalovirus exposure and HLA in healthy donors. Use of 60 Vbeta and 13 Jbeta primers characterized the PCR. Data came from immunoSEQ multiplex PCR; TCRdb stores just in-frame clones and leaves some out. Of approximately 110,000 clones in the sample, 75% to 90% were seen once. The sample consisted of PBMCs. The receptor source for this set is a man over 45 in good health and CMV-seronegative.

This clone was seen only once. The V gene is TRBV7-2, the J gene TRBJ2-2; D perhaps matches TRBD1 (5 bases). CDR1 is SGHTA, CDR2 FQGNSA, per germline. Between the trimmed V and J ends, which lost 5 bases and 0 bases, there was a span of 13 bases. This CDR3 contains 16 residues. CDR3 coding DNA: TGTGCCAGCAGCCCCCGGCAGGGCGCGAACACCGGGGAGCTGTTTTTT. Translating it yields CASSPRQGANTGELFF. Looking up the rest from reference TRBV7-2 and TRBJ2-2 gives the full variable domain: GAGVSQSPSNKVTEKGKDVELRCDPISGHTALYWYRQSLGQGLEFLIYFQGNSAPDKSGLPSDRFSAERTGGSVSTLTIQRTQQEDSAVYLCASSPRQGANTGELFFGEGSRLTVL.

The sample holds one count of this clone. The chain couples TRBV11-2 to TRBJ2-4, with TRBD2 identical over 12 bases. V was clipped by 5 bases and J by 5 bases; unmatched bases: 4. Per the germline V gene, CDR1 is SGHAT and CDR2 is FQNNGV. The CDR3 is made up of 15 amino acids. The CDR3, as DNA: TGTGCCAGCAGCAGGGGACTAGCGGGCCAAAACATTCAGTACTTC. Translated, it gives CASSRGLAGQNIQYF.

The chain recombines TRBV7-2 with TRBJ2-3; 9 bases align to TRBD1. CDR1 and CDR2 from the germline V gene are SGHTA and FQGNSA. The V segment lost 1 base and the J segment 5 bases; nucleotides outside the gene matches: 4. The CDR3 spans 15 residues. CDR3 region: CASSLEDRGGDTQYF. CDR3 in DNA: TGTGCCAGCAGCTTAGAGGACAGGGGTGGAGATACGCAGTATTTT.

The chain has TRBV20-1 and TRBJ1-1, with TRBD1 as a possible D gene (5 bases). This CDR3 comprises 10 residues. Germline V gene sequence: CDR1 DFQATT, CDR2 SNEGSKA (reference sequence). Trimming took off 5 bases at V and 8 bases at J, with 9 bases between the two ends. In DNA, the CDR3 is TGCAGTGCTTGGGGGGGGGAAGCTTTCTTT. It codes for CSAWGGEAFF.

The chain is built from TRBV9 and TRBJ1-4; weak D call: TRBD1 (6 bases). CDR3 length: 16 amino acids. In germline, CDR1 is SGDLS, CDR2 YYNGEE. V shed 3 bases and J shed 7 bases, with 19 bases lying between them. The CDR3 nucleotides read TGTGCCAGCAGCGCAGGGGATAAAGGACTTTTTGAAAAACTGTTTTTT. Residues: CASSAGDKGLFEKLFF.

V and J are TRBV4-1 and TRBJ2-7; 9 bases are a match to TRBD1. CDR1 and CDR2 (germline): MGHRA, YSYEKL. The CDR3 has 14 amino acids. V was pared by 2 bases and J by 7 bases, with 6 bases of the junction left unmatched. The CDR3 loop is CASSQPGTGREQYF. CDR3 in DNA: TGCGCCAGCAGCCAACCTGGGACAGGGAGGGAGCAGTACTTC.

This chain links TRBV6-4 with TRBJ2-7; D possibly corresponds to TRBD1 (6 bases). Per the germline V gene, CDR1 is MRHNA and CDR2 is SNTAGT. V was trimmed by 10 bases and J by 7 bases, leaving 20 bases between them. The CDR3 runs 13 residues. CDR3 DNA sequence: TGTGCCACCGCTCATGACAGGTCCGGGGAGCAGTACTTC. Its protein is CATAHDRSGEQYF.

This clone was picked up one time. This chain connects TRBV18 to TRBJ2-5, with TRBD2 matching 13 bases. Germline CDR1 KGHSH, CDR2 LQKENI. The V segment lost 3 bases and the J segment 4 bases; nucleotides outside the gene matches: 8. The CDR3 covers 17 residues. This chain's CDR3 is CASSPRTSGSSGETQYF. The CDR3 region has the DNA TGTGCCAGCTCACCGAGGACTAGCGGGAGTTCGGGAGAGACCCAGTACTTC.

The CDR3 sequence: CASGSGGGGYTF. CDR3 DNA: TGTGCCAGCGGCTCTGGCGGGGGTGGCTACACCTTC. The chain has TRBV7-2 and TRBJ1-2; TRBD1 might be the D (5 bases). This CDR3 spans 12 amino acids. Germline V CDR1 and CDR2: SGHTA, FQGNSA. Trimming took off 8 bases at V and 7 bases at J, with 14 bases between the two ends.

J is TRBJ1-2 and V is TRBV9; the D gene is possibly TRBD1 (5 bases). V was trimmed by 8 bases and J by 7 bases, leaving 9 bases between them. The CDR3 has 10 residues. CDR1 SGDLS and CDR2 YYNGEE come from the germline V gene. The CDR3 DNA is TGTGCCAGTCAGGGTTGTGGCTACACCTTC. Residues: CASQGCGYTF.

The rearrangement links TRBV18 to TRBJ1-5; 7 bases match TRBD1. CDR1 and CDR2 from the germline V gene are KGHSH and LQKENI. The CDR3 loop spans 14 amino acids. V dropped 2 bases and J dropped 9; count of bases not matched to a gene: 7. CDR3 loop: CASSPGQDGGPQHF. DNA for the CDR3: TGTGCCAGCTCACCAGGACAGGACGGGGGGCCCCAGCATTTT. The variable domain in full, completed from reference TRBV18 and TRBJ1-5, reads NAGVMQNPRHLVRRRGQEARLRCSPMKGHSHVYWYRQLPEEGLKFMVYLQKENIIDESGMPKERFSAEFPKEGPSILRIQQVVRGDSAAYFCASSPGQDGGPQHFGDGTRLSIL.

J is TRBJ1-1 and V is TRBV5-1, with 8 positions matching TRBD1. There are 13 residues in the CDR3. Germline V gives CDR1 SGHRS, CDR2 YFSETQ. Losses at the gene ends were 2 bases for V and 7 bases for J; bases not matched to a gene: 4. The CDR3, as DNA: TGCGCCAGCAGCTTCGCAACAGGGGGTGAAGCTTTCTTT. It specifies CASSFATGGEAFF.

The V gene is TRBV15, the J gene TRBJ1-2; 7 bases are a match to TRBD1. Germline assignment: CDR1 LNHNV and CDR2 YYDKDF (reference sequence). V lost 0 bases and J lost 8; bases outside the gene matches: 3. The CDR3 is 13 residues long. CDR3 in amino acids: CATSREQGRGYTF. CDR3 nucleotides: TGTGCCACCAGCAGAGAACAGGGGAGAGGCTACACCTTC.

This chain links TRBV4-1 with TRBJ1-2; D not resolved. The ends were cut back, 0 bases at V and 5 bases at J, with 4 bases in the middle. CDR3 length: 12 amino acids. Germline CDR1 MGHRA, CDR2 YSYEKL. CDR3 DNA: TGCGCCAGCAGCCAAGAGCGGTATGGCTACACCTTC. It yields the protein CASSQERYGYTF.

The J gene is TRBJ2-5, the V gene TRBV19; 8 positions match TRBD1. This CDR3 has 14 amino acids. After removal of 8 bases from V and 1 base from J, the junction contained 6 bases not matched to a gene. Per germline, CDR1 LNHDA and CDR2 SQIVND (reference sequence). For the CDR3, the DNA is TGTGCCAGTGGGGGTACAGGGGGCCAAGAGACCCAGTACTTC. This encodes CASGGTGGQETQYF.

The CDR3 loop is CAWTTGGDFYEQYF. CDR3 bases: TGTGCCTGGACAACAGGGGGCGATTTCTACGAGCAGTACTTC. J is TRBJ2-7 and V is TRBV30; TRBD1 matches 9 bases. The trim removed 4 bases at V and 3 bases at J, leaving 7 bases unmatched. Germline V CDR1 and CDR2: GTSNPN, SVGIG (reference sequence). The CDR3 totals 14 residues.

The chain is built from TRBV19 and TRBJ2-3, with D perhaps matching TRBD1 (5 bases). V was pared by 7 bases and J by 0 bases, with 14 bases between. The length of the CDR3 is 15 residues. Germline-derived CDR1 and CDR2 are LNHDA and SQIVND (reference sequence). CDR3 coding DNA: TGTGCCAGTAAGGGGAACCCTGCTAGCACAGATACGCAGTATTTT. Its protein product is CASKGNPASTDTQYF.

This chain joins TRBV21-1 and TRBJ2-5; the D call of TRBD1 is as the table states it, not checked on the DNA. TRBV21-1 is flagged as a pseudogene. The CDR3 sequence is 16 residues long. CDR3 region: CASSKVVTGDVETQYF. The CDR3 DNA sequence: TGTGCCAGCAGCAAAGTGGTGACAGGGGATGTGGAGACCCAGTACTTC.

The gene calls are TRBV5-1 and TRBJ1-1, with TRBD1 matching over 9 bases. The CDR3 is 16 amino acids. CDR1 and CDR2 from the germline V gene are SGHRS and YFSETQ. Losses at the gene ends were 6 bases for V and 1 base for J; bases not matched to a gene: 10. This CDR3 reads CASIPGQGFSNTEAFF. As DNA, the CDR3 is TGCGCCAGCATCCCGGGACAGGGATTTTCGAACACTGAAGCTTTCTTT.

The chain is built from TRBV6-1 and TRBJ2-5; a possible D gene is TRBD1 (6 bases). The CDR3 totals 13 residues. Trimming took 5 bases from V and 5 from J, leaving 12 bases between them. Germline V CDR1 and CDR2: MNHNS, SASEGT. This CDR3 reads CASSSTGIETQYF. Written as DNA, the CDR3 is TGTGCCAGCAGTTCCACAGGGATCGAGACCCAGTACTTC.

CDR3 in amino acids: CASSFGTSTGELFF. CDR3 nucleotide sequence: TGTGCCAGCAGCTTCGGGACAAGCACCGGGGAGCTGTTTTTT. This chain joins TRBV5-4 and TRBJ2-2; a weak D match, TRBD1 (6 bases). Germline assignment: CDR1 SGHNT and CDR2 YYREEE (reference sequence). CDR3 length equals 14 residues. V was cut by 2 bases and J by 4 bases, with 9 bases left in between.

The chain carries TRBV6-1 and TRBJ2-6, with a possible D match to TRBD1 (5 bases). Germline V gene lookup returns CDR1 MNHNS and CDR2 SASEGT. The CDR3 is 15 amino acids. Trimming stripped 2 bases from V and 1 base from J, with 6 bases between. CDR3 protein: CASSETGSGANVLTF. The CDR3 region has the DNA TGTGCCAGCAGTGAAACAGGTTCTGGGGCCAACGTCCTGACTTTC.

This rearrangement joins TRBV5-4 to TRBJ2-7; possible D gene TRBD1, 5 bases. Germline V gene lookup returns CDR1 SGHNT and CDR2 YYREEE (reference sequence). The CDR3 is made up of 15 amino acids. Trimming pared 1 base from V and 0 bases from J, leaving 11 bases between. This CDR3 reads CASSLRQISSYEQYF. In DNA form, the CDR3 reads TGTGCCAGCAGCTTGCGACAGATCTCCTCCTACGAGCAGTACTTC.

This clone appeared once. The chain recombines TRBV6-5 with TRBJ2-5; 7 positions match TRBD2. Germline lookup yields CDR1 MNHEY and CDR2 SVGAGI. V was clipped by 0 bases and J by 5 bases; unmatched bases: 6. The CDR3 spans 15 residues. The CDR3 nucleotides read TGTGCCAGCAGTTACTCGTGGGAGGGAAGGGAGACCCAGTACTTC. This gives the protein CASSYSWEGRETQYF.

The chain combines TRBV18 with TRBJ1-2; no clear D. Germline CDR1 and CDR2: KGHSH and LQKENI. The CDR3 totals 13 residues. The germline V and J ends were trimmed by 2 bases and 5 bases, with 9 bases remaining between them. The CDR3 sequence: CASSPDSVYGYTF. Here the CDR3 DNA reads TGTGCCAGCTCACCAGATTCAGTATATGGCTACACCTTC.

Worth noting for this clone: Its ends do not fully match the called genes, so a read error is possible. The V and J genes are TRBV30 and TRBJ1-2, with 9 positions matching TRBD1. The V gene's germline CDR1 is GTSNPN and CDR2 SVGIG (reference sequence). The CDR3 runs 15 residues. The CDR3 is CPWSGAGQGNYGYTF. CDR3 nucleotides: TGTCCCTGGAGTGGAGCTGGACAGGGGAACTATGGCTACACCTTC. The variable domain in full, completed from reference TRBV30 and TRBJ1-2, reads SQTIHQWPATLVQPVGSPLSLECTVEGTSNPNLYWYRQAAGRGLQLLFYSVGIGQISSEVPQNLSASRPQDRQFILSSKKLLLSDSGFYLCPWSGAGQGNYGYTFGSGTRLTVV.

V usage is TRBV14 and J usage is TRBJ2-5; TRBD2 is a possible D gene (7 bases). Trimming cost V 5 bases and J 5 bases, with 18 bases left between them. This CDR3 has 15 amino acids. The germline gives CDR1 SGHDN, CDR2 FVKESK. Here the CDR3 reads CASSEIRGGLETQYF. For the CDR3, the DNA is TGTGCCAGCAGCGAGATCAGGGGAGGGTTGGAGACCCAGTACTTC.

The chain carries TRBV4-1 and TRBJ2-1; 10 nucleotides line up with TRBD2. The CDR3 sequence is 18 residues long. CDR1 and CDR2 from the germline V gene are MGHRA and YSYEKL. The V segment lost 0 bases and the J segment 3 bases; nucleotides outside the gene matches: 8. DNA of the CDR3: TGCGCCAGCAGCCAAGATGGGGCTAGCGGGGGAAACTACAATGAGCAGTTCTTC. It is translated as CASSQDGASGGNYNEQFF.

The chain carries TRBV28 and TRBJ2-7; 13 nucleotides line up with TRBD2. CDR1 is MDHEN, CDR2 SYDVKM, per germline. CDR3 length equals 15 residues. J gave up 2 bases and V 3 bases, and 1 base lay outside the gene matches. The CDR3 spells CASSFGTSGTYEQYF. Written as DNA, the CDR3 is TGTGCCAGCAGTTTTGGGACTAGCGGGACCTACGAGCAGTACTTC.

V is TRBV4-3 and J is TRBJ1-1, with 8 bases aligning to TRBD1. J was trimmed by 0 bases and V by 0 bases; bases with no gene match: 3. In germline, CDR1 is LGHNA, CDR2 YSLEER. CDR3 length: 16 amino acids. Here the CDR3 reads CASSQETGALNTEAFF. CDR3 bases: TGCGCCAGCAGCCAAGAGACAGGGGCCCTGAACACTGAAGCTTTCTTT.

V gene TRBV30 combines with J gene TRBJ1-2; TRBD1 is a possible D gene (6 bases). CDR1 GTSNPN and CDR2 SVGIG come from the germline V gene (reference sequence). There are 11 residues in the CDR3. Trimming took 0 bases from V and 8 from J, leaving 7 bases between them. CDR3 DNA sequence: TGTGCCTGGAGTGTAGGGGGAGGCTACACCTTC. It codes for CAWSVGGGYTF. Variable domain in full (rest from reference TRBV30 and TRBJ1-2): SQTIHQWPATLVQPVGSPLSLECTVEGTSNPNLYWYRQAAGRGLQLLFYSVGIGQISSEVPQNLSASRPQDRQFILSSKKLLLSDSGFYLCAWSVGGGYTFGSGTRLTVV.

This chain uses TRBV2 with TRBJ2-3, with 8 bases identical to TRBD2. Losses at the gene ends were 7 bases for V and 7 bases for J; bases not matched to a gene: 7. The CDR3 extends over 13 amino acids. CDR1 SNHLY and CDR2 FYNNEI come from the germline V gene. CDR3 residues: CASKLAGPYTQYF. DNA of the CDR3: TGTGCCAGCAAGCTAGCGGGCCCCTATACGCAGTATTTT.